Reported below is one T cell receptor beta chain. The source of the sample is a study of blood T cell repertoires in COVID-19. On the study more broadly: T cells, B-cell-depleted T cells, or PBMCs provided the cDNA or gDNA that served as material.

Participants spanned ages roughly 18 to 95 years and resided in about 24 US areas. Which cohort a participant joined came from the clinical history participants gave. Original data processing: Using reference gene primer amplification, nucleated cell counts were estimated. Assay used: immunoSEQ multiplex PCR; TCRdb lists only in-frame clones, some missing. The DNA gave D and trimming, while V, J and clone size come from that table. The sample contains about 210,000 clones, 80% to 90% of which appear only once. CDR3 size: 15 residues. Trimming at V came to 4 bases and at J to 6 bases, leaving 11 bases not matched to a gene. Germline CDR1 MNHEY, CDR2 SVGAGI.

Sequenced material: PBMCs or T cells enriched from blood (not recorded which). The chain employs TRBV6-5 and TRBJ2-7; TRBD1 aligns across 8 bases. The source is a man between 18 and 29 years old with acute COVID-19. This CDR3 is CASSFRQGKDGEQYF. The CDR3 DNA follows: TGTGCCAGCAGTTTCCGACAGGGGAAAGATGGCGAGCAGTACTTC.